Below are 26 T cell receptor beta chains sequenced from a single sample in a study of siplizumab effects on memory and regulatory T cells. TCRdb's table, derived via immunoSEQ multiplex PCR, lists solely in-frame clones and lacks some. Of about 120,000 clones detected, roughly 94% appear once; the ten largest clones hold around 1.7%. Input material: non-Treg CD4+ T cells sorted from blood. These receptors were taken from a human donor in good health.

J is TRBJ1-5 and V is TRBV6-5, with 8 bases aligning to TRBD1. The CDR3 is made up of 14 amino acids. V was pared by 5 bases and J by 3 bases, with 3 bases of the junction left unmatched. Germline V lookup: CDR1 MNHEY, CDR2 SVGAGI. The CDR3 loop is CASSGQGPNQPQHF. DNA for the CDR3: TGTGCCAGCAGTGGACAGGGACCCAATCAGCCCCAGCATTTT.

This chain joins TRBV7-3 and TRBJ1-2; 11 positions match TRBD1. The CDR3 covers 14 residues. J was trimmed by 7 bases and V by 4 bases; bases with no gene match: 5. Germline V lookup: CDR1 SGHTA, CDR2 FQGTGA. Written as DNA, the CDR3 is TGTGCCAGCAGCTCGGGACAGGGGGAGAGTGGCTACACCTTC. Its protein product is CASSSGQGESGYTF.

The chain uses TRBV5-1 and TRBJ2-7, with D possibly being TRBD2 (8 bases). Germline values: CDR1 SGHRS, CDR2 YFSETQ. Trimming removed 0 bases from V and 4 bases from J, with 20 bases in between. The CDR3 length is 17 residues. The CDR3 sequence: CASSLAGGGIIVYEQYF. CDR3 in DNA: TGCGCCAGCAGCTTGGCGGGAGGGGGCATCATAGTGTACGAGCAGTACTTC.

The rearrangement links TRBV5-1 to TRBJ2-5; 7 nucleotides align to TRBD1. The V and J ends lost 7 bases and 2 bases, in that order; junction bases with no gene match: 14. This CDR3 comprises 16 residues. Germline-derived CDR1 and CDR2 are SGHRS and YFSETQ. The DNA of the CDR3 is TGCGCCAGCTCTAGTGGAAAGGGGGCGCCTCAAGAGACCCAGTACTTC. The encoded protein is CASSSGKGAPQETQYF.

J is TRBJ2-7 and V is TRBV11-3; D is possibly TRBD1 (6 bases). CDR3 size: 13 residues. Trimming removed 0 bases at V and 5 bases at J, with 8 bases between. Per germline, CDR1 SGHNT and CDR2 YENEEA. CDR3 coding DNA: TGTGCCAGCAGCTTAGATCAGGGGAACGAGCAGTACTTC. Its translation: CASSLDQGNEQYF.

This CDR3 is CASGLAGTDTQYF. As DNA, the CDR3 is TGTGCCAGTGGACTAGCGGGGACAGATACGCAGTATTTT. The chain combines TRBV7-2 with TRBJ2-3, with 12 bases identical to TRBD2. Germline-derived CDR1 and CDR2 are SGHTA and FQGNSA. The CDR3 covers 13 residues. V shed 9 bases, J shed 3 bases, and the junction held 1 base outside the gene matches.

This clone came up once. The rearrangement joins TRBV19 to TRBJ1-2; D not certain. Germline assignment: CDR1 LNHDA and CDR2 SQIVND (reference sequence). The CDR3 extends over 16 amino acids. V lost 4 bases, J lost 0 bases, and 15 bases lay in between. CDR3 protein: CASSTSTPIANYGYTF. In DNA form, the CDR3 reads TGTGCCAGTAGTACCTCAACCCCCATAGCTAACTATGGCTACACCTTC.

The rearrangement links TRBV18 to TRBJ2-5; TRBD2 matches 10 bases. The CDR3 sequence is 16 residues long. V was clipped by 2 bases and J by 2 bases; unmatched bases: 5. Germline-derived CDR1 and CDR2 are KGHSH and LQKENI. CDR3 in DNA: TGTGCCAGCTCACCAATCCGAGCGGGAGGGCAAGAGACCCAGTACTTC. Amino acids: CASSPIRAGGQETQYF. The complete variable domain, with remaining parts taken from reference TRBV18 and TRBJ2-5, reads NAGVMQNPRHLVRRRGQEARLRCSPMKGHSHVYWYRQLPEEGLKFMVYLQKENIIDESGMPKERFSAEFPKEGPSILRIQQVVRGDSAAYFCASSPIRAGGQETQYFGPGTRLLVL.

The gene calls are TRBV19 and TRBJ1-5; the match to TRBD1 covers 7 bases. This CDR3 has 16 amino acids. CDR1 LNHDA and CDR2 SQIVND come from the germline V gene (reference sequence). After removal of 9 bases from V and 0 bases from J, the junction contained 11 bases not matched to a gene. The CDR3 sequence: CASHRGRGNSNQPQHF. Here the CDR3 DNA reads TGTGCCAGCCATAGGGGCAGGGGGAATAGCAATCAGCCCCAGCATTTT.

The chain employs TRBV11-2 and TRBJ2-7; 10 nucleotides agree with TRBD2. V gave up 2 bases and J gave up 0 bases; unmatched junction bases: 10. There are 18 residues in the CDR3. The germline V gene has CDR1 SGHAT and CDR2 FQNNGV. CDR3 sequence reads: CASSLWLAGEISSYEQYF. DNA for the CDR3: TGTGCCAGCAGCTTATGGCTAGCGGGAGAGATTAGCTCCTACGAGCAGTACTTC.

The genes are TRBV7-3 and TRBJ2-7; D not resolved. The CDR3 sequence is 13 residues long. Trimming shortened V by 5 bases and J by 10 bases, and 18 bases separated the two germline ends. Germline CDR1 SGHTA, CDR2 FQGTGA. CDR3 sequence: CASSPKGGVEQYF. In DNA form, the CDR3 reads TGTGCCAGCAGCCCAAAGGGCGGAGTCGAACAGTACTTC.

CDR3 in amino acids: CASSLTSFNEQFF. CDR3 DNA sequence: TGTGCCAGCAGCTTAACCAGTTTCAATGAGCAGTTCTTC. V usage is TRBV7-6 and J usage is TRBJ2-1; D is unresolved. CDR3 length equals 13 residues. Germline V gene data show CDR1 as SGHVS and CDR2 as FNYEAQ. V was cut by 2 bases and J by 6 bases, with 8 bases left in between.

This chain links TRBV2 with TRBJ1-2; no clear D gene. With 7 bases removed from V and 1 base from J, the gap between germline ends came to 13 bases. This CDR3 region has 14 residues. The germline CDR1 and CDR2 sequences are SNHLY and FYNNEI. DNA for the CDR3: TGTGCCAGCACCCAGGACCTTATTAACTATGGCTACACCTTC. It encodes CASTQDLINYGYTF.

For the CDR3, the DNA is TGTGCCAGCAGTGATCATGGGGGGGGGAGACCCCAGCATTTT. Translation: CASSDHGGGRPQHF. V and J are TRBV6-1 and TRBJ1-5, with TRBD1 as a possible D gene (5 bases). The CDR3 runs 14 residues. Germline CDR1 is MNHNS and CDR2 is SASEGT. Trimming cost V 3 bases and J 10 bases, with 16 bases left between them.

The chain couples TRBV4-2 to TRBJ2-3; D remains unclear. The CDR3 runs 15 residues. CDR1 LGHNA and CDR2 YNFKEQ come from the germline V gene. Trimming shortened V by 0 bases and J by 0 bases, and 7 bases separated the two germline ends. The DNA of the CDR3 is TGTGCCAGCAGCCAAGAATATGCTAGCACAGATACGCAGTATTTT. Translating it yields CASSQEYASTDTQYF.

The chain combines TRBV18 with TRBJ2-5; 8 positions agree with TRBD1. The CDR3 sequence is 13 residues long. Per the germline V gene, CDR1 is KGHSH and CDR2 is LQKENI. The V gene end was trimmed by 8 bases and the J gene end by 3 bases; junction bases not matched to a gene: 5. The CDR3: CASRKQGEETQYF. The DNA for the CDR3 is TGTGCCAGCCGCAAACAGGGGGAAGAGACCCAGTACTTC. The full variable domain, completed using reference TRBV18 and TRBJ2-5, is NAGVMQNPRHLVRRRGQEARLRCSPMKGHSHVYWYRQLPEEGLKFMVYLQKENIIDESGMPKERFSAEFPKEGPSILRIQQVVRGDSAAYFCASRKQGEETQYFGPGTRLLVL.

This chain links TRBV5-1 with TRBJ2-5; D is perhaps TRBD2 (5 bases). CDR3 length: 14 residues. The germline V gene has CDR1 SGHRS and CDR2 YFSETQ. V was trimmed by 0 bases and J by 4 bases, leaving 10 bases between them. The CDR3 loop reads CASSLGGNGETQYF. The CDR3 DNA reads TGCGCCAGCAGCTTGGGAGGGAATGGAGAGACCCAGTACTTC. Using reference TRBV5-1 and TRBJ2-5 for the parts outside the CDR3, the full variable domain is KAGVTQTPRYLIKTRGQQVTLSCSPISGHRSVSWYQQTPGQGLQFLFEYFSETQRNKGNFPGRFSGRQFSNSRSEMNVSTLELGDSALYLCASSLGGNGETQYFGPGTRLLVL.

The V gene is TRBV19, the J gene TRBJ1-4; TRBD1 aligns across 7 bases. The CDR3 extends over 16 amino acids. After removal of 4 bases from V and 4 bases from J, the junction contained 9 bases not matched to a gene. Germline assignment: CDR1 LNHDA and CDR2 SQIVND (reference sequence). Here the CDR3 DNA reads TGTGCCAGTAGTACCCCCGGGACAGTACTTAATGAAAAACTGTTTTTT. The encoded protein is CASSTPGTVLNEKLFF.

This rearrangement joins TRBV7-9 to TRBJ1-4, with D hard to call. The CDR3 extends over 11 amino acids. Trimming stripped 2 bases from V and 16 bases from J, with 11 bases between. Germline V CDR1 and CDR2: SEHNR, FQNEAQ (reference sequence). The CDR3 DNA reads TGTGCCAGCAGCTTAAATGGATATCCGTTTTTT. This gives the protein CASSLNGYPFF.

The rearrangement joins TRBV5-5 to TRBJ2-1, with 10 bases lining up with TRBD2. Germline loops: CDR1 SGHKS, CDR2 YYEKEE (reference sequence). Losses at the gene ends were 4 bases for V and 5 bases for J; bases not matched to a gene: 6. CDR3 length: 15 residues. The CDR3 loop is CASSPGLAGDNEQFF. The CDR3 DNA is TGTGCCAGCAGCCCCGGGCTAGCGGGAGACAATGAGCAGTTCTTC.

This chain uses TRBV10-2 with TRBJ2-1; 10 bases align to TRBD2. The CDR3 contains 15 residues. The V segment lost 10 bases and the J segment 7 bases; nucleotides outside the gene matches: 13. Germline lookup yields CDR1 WSHSY and CDR2 SAAADI. The CDR3 DNA is TGCGCCACTAAACCACTAGCGGGGCCCCTAAATGAGCAGTTCTTC. Translating gives CATKPLAGPLNEQFF.

The chain joins TRBV30 to TRBJ2-7; maybe TRBD2 (6 bases). The CDR3 is made up of 13 amino acids. Germline V CDR1 and CDR2: GTSNPN, SVGIG (reference sequence). The CDR3 sequence is CALAGRASYEQYF. The CDR3 DNA follows: TGTGCACTGGCGGGGCGGGCCTCTTACGAGCAGTACTTC. Based on the CDR3 plus reference TRBV30 and TRBJ2-7, the full variable domain is SQTIHQWPATLVQPVGSPLSLECTVEGTSNPNLYWYRQAAGRGLQLLFYSVGIGQISSEVPQNLSASRPQDRQFILSSKKLLLSDSGFYLCALAGRASYEQYFGPGTRLTVT.

The chain joins TRBV2 to TRBJ1-1, with D maybe TRBD1 (5 bases). Germline loops: CDR1 SNHLY, CDR2 FYNNEI. V was clipped by 1 base and J by 8 bases, with 11 bases between them. The length of the CDR3 is 13 residues. The CDR3 DNA sequence: TGTGCCAGCAGTGAAGTGGGTCGGGGCGAAGCTTTCTTT. Encoded protein: CASSEVGRGEAFF.

The chain links TRBV6-5 to TRBJ2-7; D might be TRBD1 or TRBD2, each matching 5 bases. The germline V gene has CDR1 MNHEY and CDR2 SVGAGI. Trimming left V 5 bases short and J 0 bases short, with 8 bases between. This CDR3 comprises 13 residues. The CDR3 here is CASSRDASYEQYF. CDR3 bases: TGTGCCAGCAGTCGGGACGCCTCCTACGAGCAGTACTTC.

The chain carries TRBV5-6 and TRBJ1-5; 11 positions match TRBD1. Germline values: CDR1 SGHDT, CDR2 YYEEEE. J lost 6 bases, V lost 3 bases, and 8 bases had no gene match. This CDR3 has 16 residues. As DNA, the CDR3 is TGTGCCAGCAGCTCCGGGACAGGGGGTTCTTTTCAGCCCCAGCATTTT. This gives the protein CASSSGTGGSFQPQHF.

The CDR3 bases are TGCAGCGTTGTGATCCGACAAGCAAACACTGAAGCTTTCTTT. Translating gives CSVVIRQANTEAFF. This rearrangement joins TRBV29-1 to TRBJ1-1; no firm D call. Germline CDR1 and CDR2: SQVTM and ANQGSEA. CDR3 length equals 14 residues. V was cut by 4 bases and J by 2 bases, with 14 bases left in between.